This T cell receptor (beta chain) was documented in a study of control samples from healthy donors and cancer patients. This clone was picked up one time. Looked up from germline, CDR1 is SNHLY and CDR2 is FYNNEI. This CDR3 contains 14 residues. Trimming pared 4 bases from V and 0 bases from J, leaving 7 bases between. Assay used: immunoSEQ multiplex PCR; TCRdb lists only in-frame clones, some missing. The sample carries about 220,000 clones, just under 95% recorded once. The sequenced material came from blood. The chain has TRBV2 and TRBJ1-5; D unresolved. The receptor's source is a man aged 50-60 years in good health. CDR3 amino acids: CASSGVNSNQPQHF. CDR3 DNA sequence: TGTGCCAGCAGTGGGGTCAATAGCAATCAGCCCCAGCATTTT. Full variable domain (remainder filled in from reference TRBV2 and TRBJ1-5): EPEVTQTPSHQVTQMGQEVILRCVPISNHLYFYWYRQILGQKVEFLVSFYNNEISEKSEIFDDQFSVERPDGSNFTLKIRSTKLEDSAMYFCASSGVNSNQPQHFGDGTRLSIL.